The rows below give T cell receptor beta chains drawn from one sample of a study of blood T cells in healthy people across ages. A single record per CDR3 protein comes from TCRdb applying MiXCR to the 5' RACE reads. The sample has 1.5 million to 2 million distinct CDR3 sequences, about 35% seen once. The sample consisted of blood. The receptors here all came from a woman aged 30 to 39 in good health. CDR3s include the opening cysteine and the closing phenylalanine or tryptophan. The D gene is left open where the match is weak. Clone size is shown for a subset of rows, as once, few, many or a class of expanded clone.

few,TRBJ2-5,16,TRBV7-9,NA,TGTGCCAGCAGCTTAGGACGGGACACAACTAAAGAGACCCAGTACTTC,CASSLGRDTTKETQYF
many,TRBJ2-3,14,TRBV2,NA,TGTGCCAGCATGTCGGACAGCCGCACAGATACGCAGTATTTT,CASMSDSRTDTQYF
NA,TRBJ2-3,15,TRBV4-2,NA,TGTGCCAGCAGCCAGGAGGGGGCGAGCTCAGATACGCAGTATTTT,CASSQEGASSDTQYF
few,TRBJ2-3,18,TRBV27,TRBD2,TGTGCCAGCTGGCCTTCGGCGGGAGAATATTCGGGCACAGATACGCAGTATTTT,CASWPSAGEYSGTDTQYF
few,TRBJ2-1,14,TRBV20-1,NA,TGCAGTGCGGGAGGGGGAGCAATCTACAATGAGCAGTTCTTC,CSAGGGAIYNEQFF
NA,TRBJ2-1,15,TRBV27,NA,TGTGCCAGCAGGCCCCGGGACGGGGGTAGCAATGAGCAGTTCTTC,CASRPRDGGSNEQFF
NA,TRBJ2-4,12,TRBV5-1,TRBD1,TGCGCCAGAAGACAGGGTATATACATTCAGTACTTC,CARRQGIYIQYF
few,TRBJ2-1,17,TRBV4-1,NA,TGCGCCAGCAGCCAGACAATGGCGGGATCGGCGATGAGTGAGCAGTTCTTC,CASSQTMAGSAMSEQFF
few,TRBJ2-5,16,TRBV20-1,TRBD2,TGCAGTGCTAGAAAGGGACTAGCGGGAGGGCGAGAGACCCAGTACTTC,CSARKGLAGGRETQYF
few,TRBJ2-7,14,TRBV7-2,NA,TGTGCCAGCAGCTTGGACGTTCCCCCCTACGAGCAGTACTTC,CASSLDVPPYEQYF
NA,TRBJ2-5,15,TRBV5-6,TRBD1,TGTGCCAGCAGCCAGGGGGATAAATCCCGAGAGACCCAGTACTTC,CASSQGDKSRETQYF
NA,TRBJ2-5,16,TRBV19,TRBD2,TGTGCCAGTAGTATAGAAGGACTAGCGGGAGAAGAGACCCAGTACTTC,CASSIEGLAGEETQYF
few,TRBJ2-3,10,TRBV10-2,NA,TGCGCCAGCAGTGATGTAACGCAGTATTTT,CASSDVTQYF
NA,TRBJ2-7,16,TRBV7-2,NA,TGTGCCAGCGGCTTAGTTACCTTGGACACCTCCTACGAGCAGTACTTC,CASGLVTLDTSYEQYF
NA,TRBJ2-1,17,TRBV4-1,TRBD2,TGCGCCAGCAGCCAAGGACGGCGGGGGGCTACCTACAATGAGCAGTTCTTC,CASSQGRRGATYNEQFF
NA,TRBJ2-1,16,TRBV7-8,TRBD2,TGTGCCAGCATCCAGCACGGGGAGGGGAGCTACAATGAGCAGTTCTTC,CASIQHGEGSYNEQFF